Presented here are 25 T cell receptor beta chains from one specimen sequenced in a study of identical twins. In TCRdb, the 5' RACE reads were re-called with MiXCR into one record per CDR3 protein. The repertoire includes 1.5 million to 2 million distinct CDR3 sequences, about 31% of them detected once, and about 0.27% sits in the top ten. The sample was cord blood. The receptors here all came from a newborn girl in good health.

This chain uses TRBV5-1 with TRBJ2-4, with TRBD1 matching 10 bases. Germline V lookup: CDR1 SGHRS, CDR2 YFSETQ. The CDR3 is 15 amino acids. V trimming: 4 bases; J trimming: 5 bases; junction bases outside the gene matches: 6. CDR3 amino acids: CASSGGDRGENIQYF. The CDR3 DNA follows: TGCGCCAGCAGCGGAGGGGACAGGGGTGAAAACATTCAGTACTTC. The full variable domain, completed using reference TRBV5-1 and TRBJ2-4, is KAGVTQTPRYLIKTRGQQVTLSCSPISGHRSVSWYQQTPGQGLQFLFEYFSETQRNKGNFPGRFSGRQFSNSRSEMNVSTLELGDSALYLCASSGGDRGENIQYFGAGTRLSVL.

This clonotype was found a few times. The V call is TRBV20-1, the J call TRBJ1-5; D is uncertain. The CDR3 sequence is 14 residues long. In germline, CDR1 is DFQATT, CDR2 SNEGSKA (reference sequence). Trimming removed 1 base from V and 0 bases from J, with 7 bases in between. The CDR3 region has the DNA TGCAGTGCTAGAGGCAGTCTTAGCAATCAGCCCCAGCATTTT. This translates into CSARGSLSNQPQHF.

This clonotype has just a few counts. The rearrangement uses TRBV20-1 and TRBJ2-3; D may be TRBD2 (6 bases). CDR1 DFQATT and CDR2 SNEGSKA come from the germline V gene (reference sequence). The CDR3 contains 13 residues. Trimming left V 1 base short and J 5 bases short, with 10 bases between. The CDR3 spells CSARAGAQDTQYF. DNA of the CDR3: TGCAGTGCTAGAGCGGGAGCCCAAGATACGCAGTATTTT.

The chain couples TRBV19 to TRBJ2-5; 8 bases fit TRBD2. Trimming took 6 bases from V and 2 from J; bases not matched to a gene: 5. Germline V gene lookup returns CDR1 LNHDA and CDR2 SQIVND (reference sequence). CDR3 length: 14 residues. The CDR3 DNA is TGTGCCAGTAGCCGGAGCGGGAGACAAGAGACCCAGTACTTC. Its translation: CASSRSGRQETQYF.

This clonotype was seen many times. V usage is TRBV7-2 and J usage is TRBJ1-2; 8 nucleotides line up with TRBD1. This CDR3 spans 14 amino acids. The trim removed 6 bases at V and 3 bases at J, leaving 6 bases unmatched. Germline V lookup: CDR1 SGHTA, CDR2 FQGNSA. CDR3 loop: CASSPGQGHYGYTF. The CDR3 DNA reads as TGTGCCAGCAGTCCCGGACAGGGCCACTATGGCTACACCTTC. Using reference TRBV7-2 and TRBJ1-2 for the parts outside the CDR3, the full variable domain is GAGVSQSPSNKVTEKGKDVELRCDPISGHTALYWYRQSLGQGLEFLIYFQGNSAPDKSGLPSDRFSAERTGGSVSTLTIQRTQQEDSAVYLCASSPGQGHYGYTFGSGTRLTVV.

A few counts support this clonotype. The gene calls are TRBV28 and TRBJ1-1; 7 nucleotides align to TRBD1. V lost 5 bases, J lost 1 base, and 13 bases stayed unmatched. Germline V lookup: CDR1 MDHEN, CDR2 SYDVKM. The CDR3 extends over 17 amino acids. The CDR3 DNA reads TGTGCCAGCAGTCTAAAAAGGGGGCAGGAGCGGAACACTGAAGCTTTCTTT. Protein sequence: CASSLKRGQERNTEAFF.

The genes are TRBV6-2 or TRBV6-3 and TRBJ1-1; D is undetermined. Trimming cost V 7 bases and J 1 base, with 10 bases left between them. Germline V gene data show CDR1 as MNHEY and CDR2 as SVGEGT. This CDR3 has 13 residues. The CDR3 nucleotides read TGTGCCAGCACTCACCGACGGAACACTGAAGCTTTCTTT. Protein product: CASTHRRNTEAFF.

This chain links TRBV10-3 with TRBJ2-7, with TRBD2 matching over 8 bases. Germline assignment: CDR1 ENHRY and CDR2 SYGVKD. There are 16 residues in the CDR3. V gave up 0 bases and J gave up 1 base; unmatched junction bases: 5. Here the CDR3 reads CAISESGGAISYEQYF. CDR3 nucleotides: TGTGCCATCAGTGAGTCCGGGGGGGCAATTTCCTACGAGCAGTACTTC.

This clonotype was detected only a few times. V and J are TRBV5-1 and TRBJ1-1; TRBD1 is a possible D gene (6 bases). There are 16 residues in the CDR3. V dropped 5 bases and J dropped 0 bases, with 17 bases sitting between them. CDR1 SGHRS and CDR2 YFSETQ come from the germline V gene. This chain's CDR3 is CASRPRTVKMNTEAFF. CDR3 coding DNA: TGCGCCAGCAGACCTAGGACAGTTAAGATGAACACTGAAGCTTTCTTT.

This chain links TRBV12-3 or TRBV12-4 with TRBJ2-7, with 13 nucleotides matching TRBD2. The length of the CDR3 is 16 residues. The trim removed 0 bases at V and 7 bases at J, leaving 6 bases unmatched. The CDR3 reads CASSLAGTSGVNEQYF. The CDR3, as DNA: TGTGCCAGCAGTTTAGCCGGGACTAGCGGGGTAAATGAGCAGTACTTC.

The chain has TRBV20-1 and TRBJ1-5, with a possible D match to TRBD1 (5 bases). Germline CDR1 reads DFQATT; CDR2 reads SNEGSKA (reference sequence). The CDR3 sequence is 17 residues long. V lost 0 bases and J lost 0, with 15 bases in between. The chain's CDR3 is CSARDRMGPPSNQPQHF. The CDR3 coding sequence is TGCAGTGCTAGAGATCGGATGGGGCCACCTAGCAATCAGCCCCAGCATTTT.

This clonotype was seen ten or more times. The chain uses TRBV29-1 and TRBJ2-7; no clear D gene. The V gene lost 4 bases and the J gene lost 2 bases, with 12 bases spanning the gap. Germline CDR1 and CDR2: SQVTM and ANQGSEA. This CDR3 contains 13 residues. This CDR3 is CSVVQSHTYEQYF. The CDR3, as DNA: TGCAGCGTTGTTCAATCTCATACCTACGAGCAGTACTTC.

This clonotype has just a few counts. The chain has TRBV20-1 and TRBJ2-1, with TRBD1 identical over 7 bases. Trimming removed 5 bases from V and 2 bases from J; junction bases left unmatched: 9. Germline CDR1 DFQATT, CDR2 SNEGSKA (reference sequence). The CDR3 sequence is 15 residues long. DNA of the CDR3: TGCAGTGCTTTAGAAGGACAGGTTCCCTACAATGAGCAGTTCTTC. Residues: CSALEGQVPYNEQFF.

A note on this clonotype: A read error may produce the germline difference seen at one junction end. The genes are TRBV5-1 and TRBJ2-1; 9 bases align to TRBD2. Germline V CDR1 and CDR2: SGHRS, YFSETQ. This CDR3 is built from 16 residues. This CDR3 is CASGLVYSGSYNEQFF. CDR3 DNA sequence: TGCGCCAGCGGCTTGGTATATAGCGGGAGCTACAATGAGCAGTTCTTC.

The chain combines TRBV7-9 with TRBJ2-4; D ambiguous. V lost 4 bases and J 0 bases, leaving 16 bases between the germline ends. This CDR3 contains 17 residues. Germline V gene lookup returns CDR1 SEHNR and CDR2 FQNEAQ (reference sequence). The CDR3 nucleotides are TGTGCCAGCAGCTCAGGTTCGGGCAGCCTAGCCAAAAACATTCAGTACTTC. It yields the protein CASSSGSGSLAKNIQYF.

This clonotype appeared many times. The chain combines TRBV12-3 or TRBV12-4 with TRBJ2-2; D gene ambiguous. V lost 3 bases and J lost 4, with 6 bases in between. CDR3 length: 13 residues. The CDR3 is CASSLGITGELFF. The CDR3 coding sequence is TGTGCCAGCAGTTTGGGCATCACCGGGGAGCTGTTTTTT.

V and J are TRBV9 and TRBJ2-3; D possibly matches TRBD1 or TRBD2 (5 bases each). This CDR3 has 15 residues. Germline CDR1 SGDLS, CDR2 YYNGEE. The V end was cut by 0 bases, the J end by 8 bases, with 16 bases between. The CDR3 sequence: CASSVEGPSGGTQYF. CDR3 sequence (DNA): TGTGCCAGCAGCGTAGAGGGACCAAGCGGTGGTACGCAGTATTTT.

The V gene is TRBV13, the J gene TRBJ2-1; 11 positions match TRBD2. CDR3 size: 16 residues. Germline values: CDR1 PRHDT, CDR2 FYEKMQ (reference sequence). V was clipped by 4 bases and J by 5 bases; unmatched bases: 7. The CDR3 spells CASSSRPGLADNEQFF. CDR3 nucleotide sequence: TGTGCCAGCAGCTCTAGGCCGGGACTAGCGGACAATGAGCAGTTCTTC.

V is TRBV6-1 and J is TRBJ1-4, with 12 bases that match TRBD1. This CDR3 region has 18 residues. Germline CDR1 MNHNS, CDR2 SASEGT. V was clipped by 5 bases and J by 0 bases; unmatched bases: 7. The CDR3 DNA sequence: TGTGCCAGCAGTCCGGGACAGGGGGCCCTCCCAACTAATGAAAAACTGTTTTTT. Its translation: CASSPGQGALPTNEKLFF.

This chain links TRBV2 with TRBJ2-7, with a tentative D call TRBD2 (5 bases). The CDR3 length is 11 residues. Trimming left V 4 bases short and J 7 bases short, with 8 bases between. Germline V gene sequence: CDR1 SNHLY, CDR2 FYNNEI. The CDR3 is CASSVRGEQYF. The CDR3, as DNA: TGTGCCAGCAGTGTTCGGGGTGAGCAGTACTTC.

About this clonotype itself: Sequence at one end of the junction differs from germline and may be a read error. The V gene is TRBV25-1, the J gene TRBJ1-1; 7 nucleotides align to TRBD1. Germline assignment: CDR1 MGHDK and CDR2 SYGVNS. There are 13 residues in the CDR3. CDR3 loop: CACSGGTVTEAFF. The DNA for the CDR3 is TGTGCCTGCAGTGGAGGGACAGTCACTGAAGCTTTCTTT.

This sequence joins TRBV20-1 and TRBJ2-1; the D gene is possibly TRBD2 (6 bases). Trimming left V 2 bases short and J 12 bases short, with 26 bases between. Germline V gene lookup returns CDR1 DFQATT and CDR2 SNEGSKA (reference sequence). This CDR3 region has 16 residues. CDR3 in amino acids: CSARPLDAAQGLLQFF. The CDR3 DNA follows: TGCAGTGCTAGACCCCTCGACGCGGCGCAGGGACTCCTGCAGTTCTTC.

The sample holds one count of this clonotype. This sequence joins TRBV6-1 and TRBJ1-2, with no clear D. V was pared by 5 bases and J by 5 bases, with 12 bases between. Germline V CDR1 and CDR2: MNHNS, SASEGT. CDR3 length: 13 residues. CDR3 in DNA: TGTGCCAGCAGTACCTCAGCCCTTTATGGCTACACCTTC. The encoded protein is CASSTSALYGYTF.

The rearrangement links TRBV5-1 to TRBJ1-5, with 8 bases that match TRBD1. Germline trimming cut 5 bases from V and 9 bases from J; bases unmatched to any gene: 7. Germline V gene data show CDR1 as SGHRS and CDR2 as YFSETQ. CDR3 length equals 13 residues. The CDR3 DNA follows: TGCGCCAGCAGTGGGACAGGCTATGGGCCCCAGCATTTT. It yields the protein CASSGTGYGPQHF.

This clonotype has at least ten counts. The CDR3 DNA is TGCAGCGTTGCAGAGGGGAGTGGATATGGCTACACCTTC. Protein: CSVAEGSGYGYTF. The gene calls are TRBV29-1 and TRBJ1-2; D is perhaps TRBD1 (5 bases). This CDR3 contains 13 residues. V lost 4 bases to trimming and J lost 5 bases, with 14 bases between them. Germline V gene sequence: CDR1 SQVTM, CDR2 ANQGSEA.